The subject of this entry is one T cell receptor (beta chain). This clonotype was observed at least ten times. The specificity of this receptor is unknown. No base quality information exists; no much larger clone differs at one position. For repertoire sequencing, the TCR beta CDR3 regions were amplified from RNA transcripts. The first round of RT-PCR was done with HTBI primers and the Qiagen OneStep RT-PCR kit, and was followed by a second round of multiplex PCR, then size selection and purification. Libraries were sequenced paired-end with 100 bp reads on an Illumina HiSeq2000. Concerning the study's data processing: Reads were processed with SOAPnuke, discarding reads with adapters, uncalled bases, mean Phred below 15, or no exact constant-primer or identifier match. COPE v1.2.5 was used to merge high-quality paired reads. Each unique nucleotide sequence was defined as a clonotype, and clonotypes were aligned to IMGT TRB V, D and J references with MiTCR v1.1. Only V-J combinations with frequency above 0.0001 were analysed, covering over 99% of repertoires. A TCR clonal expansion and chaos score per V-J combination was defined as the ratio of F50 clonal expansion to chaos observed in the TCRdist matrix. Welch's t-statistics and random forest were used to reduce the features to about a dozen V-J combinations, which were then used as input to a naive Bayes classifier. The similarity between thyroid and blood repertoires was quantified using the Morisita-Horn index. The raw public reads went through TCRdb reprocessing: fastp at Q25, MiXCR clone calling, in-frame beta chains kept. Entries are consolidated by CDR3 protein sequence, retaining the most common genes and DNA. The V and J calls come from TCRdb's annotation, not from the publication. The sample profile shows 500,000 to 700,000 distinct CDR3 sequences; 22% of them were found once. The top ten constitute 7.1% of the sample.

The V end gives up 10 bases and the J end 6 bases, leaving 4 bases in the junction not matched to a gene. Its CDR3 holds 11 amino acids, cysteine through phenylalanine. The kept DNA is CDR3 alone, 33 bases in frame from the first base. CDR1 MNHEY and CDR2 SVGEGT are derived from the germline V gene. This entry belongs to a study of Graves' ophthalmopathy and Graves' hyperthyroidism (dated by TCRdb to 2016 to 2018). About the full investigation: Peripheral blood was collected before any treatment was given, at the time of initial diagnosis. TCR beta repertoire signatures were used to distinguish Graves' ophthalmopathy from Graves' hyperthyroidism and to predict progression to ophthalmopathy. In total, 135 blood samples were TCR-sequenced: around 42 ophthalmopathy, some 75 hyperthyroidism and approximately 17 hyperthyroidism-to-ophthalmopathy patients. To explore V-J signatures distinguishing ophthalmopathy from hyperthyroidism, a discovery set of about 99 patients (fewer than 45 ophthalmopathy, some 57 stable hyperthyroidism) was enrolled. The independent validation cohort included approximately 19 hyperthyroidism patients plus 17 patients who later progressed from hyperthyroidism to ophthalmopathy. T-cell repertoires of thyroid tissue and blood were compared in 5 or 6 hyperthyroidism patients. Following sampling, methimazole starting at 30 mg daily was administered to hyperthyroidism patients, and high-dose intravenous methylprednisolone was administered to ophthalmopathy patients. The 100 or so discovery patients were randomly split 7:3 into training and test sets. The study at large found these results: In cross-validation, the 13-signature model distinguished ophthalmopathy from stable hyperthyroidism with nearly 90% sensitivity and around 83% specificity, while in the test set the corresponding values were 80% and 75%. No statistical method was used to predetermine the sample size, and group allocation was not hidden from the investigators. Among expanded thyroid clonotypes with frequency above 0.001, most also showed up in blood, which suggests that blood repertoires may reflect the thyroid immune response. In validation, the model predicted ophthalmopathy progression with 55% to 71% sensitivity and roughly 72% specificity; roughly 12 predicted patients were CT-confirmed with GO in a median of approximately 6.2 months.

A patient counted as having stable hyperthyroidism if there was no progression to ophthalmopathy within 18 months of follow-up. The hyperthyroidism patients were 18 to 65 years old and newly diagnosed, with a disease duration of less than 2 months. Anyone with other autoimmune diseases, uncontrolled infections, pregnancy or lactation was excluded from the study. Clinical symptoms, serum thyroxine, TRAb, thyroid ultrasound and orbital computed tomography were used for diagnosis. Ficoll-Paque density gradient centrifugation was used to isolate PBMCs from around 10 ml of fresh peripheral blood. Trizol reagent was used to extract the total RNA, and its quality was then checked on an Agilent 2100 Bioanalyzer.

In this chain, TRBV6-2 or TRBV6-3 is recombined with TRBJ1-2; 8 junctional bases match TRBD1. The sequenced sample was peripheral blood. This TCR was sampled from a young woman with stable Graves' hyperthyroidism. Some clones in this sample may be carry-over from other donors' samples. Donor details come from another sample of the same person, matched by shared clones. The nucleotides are TGTGCCACCGGACAGGGTAATGGCTACACCTTC. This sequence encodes CATGQGNGYTF.